What follows is one T cell receptor (beta chain) and its context. 5' RACE that incorporated UMI labels was used to prepare the TRB cDNA libraries. Following a re-call of the 5' RACE reads, TCRdb has one entry per CDR3 protein and lacks DNA. The table lists around 81,000 distinct CDR3 sequences. Every individual CD8+ T cell subset underwent sorting in triplicate at 250,000 to 300,000 cells apiece. The sample belongs to a study of CXCR3-negative and CXCR3-positive naive CD8 T cells. Study summary: Sequencing yielded approximately 150 million TRB reads, roughly 1.5 +/- 0.3 million per library.

The specimen was naive CXCR3- CD8+ T cells from blood. Subset meaning: CD45RO-CCR7+CD27+CD95- naive CD8+ T cells lacking CXCR3 (TNR3-). The receptor comes from a human donor in good health. Some clones in this sample may be carry-over from other donors' samples.

CDR3 residues: CASSLGDRVFNEQFF. This chain links TRBV12-3 or TRBV12-4 with TRBJ2-1; TCRdb's assignment of TRBD1 cannot be checked, as there is no DNA. The CDR3 spans 15 residues.